This TCR beta chain was recorded in a study of blood T cell repertoires in COVID-19. In the study overall: From T cells, B-cell-depleted T cells, or PBMCs came the material, which was cDNA or gDNA.

V lost 3 bases and J 1 base, leaving 10 bases between the germline ends. This CDR3 has 14 residues. Germline lookup yields CDR1 SGHRS and CDR2 YFSETQ. TCRdb's table, derived via immunoSEQ multiplex PCR, lists solely in-frame clones and lacks some. The sample contains around 130,000 clones, about 80% of which appear only once. The clonotype was recovered from a man in his forties or fifties with active or convalescent COVID-19. Sequencing was done on a sample of peripheral blood. The chain links TRBV5-1 to TRBJ1-1; tentative D call: TRBD1 (5 bases). The DNA of the CDR3 is TGCGCCAGCAGCTCAGGGAAGGCGAACACTGAAGCTTTCTTT. Amino acid sequence: CASSSGKANTEAFF.